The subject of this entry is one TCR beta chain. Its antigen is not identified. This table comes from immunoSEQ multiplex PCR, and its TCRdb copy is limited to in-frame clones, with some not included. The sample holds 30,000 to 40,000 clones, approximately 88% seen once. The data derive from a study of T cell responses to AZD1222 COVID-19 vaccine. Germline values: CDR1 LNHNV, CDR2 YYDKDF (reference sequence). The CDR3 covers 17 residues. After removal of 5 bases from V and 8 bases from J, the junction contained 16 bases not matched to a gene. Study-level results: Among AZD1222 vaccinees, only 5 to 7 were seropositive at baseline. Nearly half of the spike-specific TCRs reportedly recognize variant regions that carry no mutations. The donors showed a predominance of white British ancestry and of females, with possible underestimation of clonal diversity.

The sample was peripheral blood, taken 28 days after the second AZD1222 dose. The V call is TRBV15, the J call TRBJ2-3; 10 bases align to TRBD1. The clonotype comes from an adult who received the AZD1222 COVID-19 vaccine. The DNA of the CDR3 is TGTGCCACCAGCCCCCGAGAGGGGAACGGGGACAGGGGTACGCAGTATTTT. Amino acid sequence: CATSPREGNGDRGTQYF.